The T cell receptor (beta chain) under discussion was sequenced for a study of T cell responses to AZD1222 COVID-19 vaccine. Across the study: Pooled in the analysis were second doses at about 4 or about 12 weeks.

General study points: Nearly half of spike-specific TCRs reportedly target unmutated variant regions. Only a handful of individuals given AZD1222 were seropositive at baseline.

Repertoires were generated with immunoSEQ multiplex PCR, while TCRdb's copy carries only in-frame clones and drops some. This sample has 120,000 or so clones, with approximately 85% found just once. Remarks on this clone: Its antigen remains unknown.

This specimen was peripheral blood, taken on day 0 of AZD1222 vaccination. This TCR was recovered from an adult in good health.

The CDR3 protein is CATSDASGNNEQFF. The CDR3 coding sequence is TGTGCCACCAGTGATGCTAGCGGGAACAATGAGCAGTTCTTC. This chain joins TRBV24-1 and TRBJ2-1, with TRBD2 matching 9 bases. Germline-derived CDR1 and CDR2 are KGHDR and SFDVKD. With 3 bases clipped from V and 5 bases from J, the junction kept 1 base outside the gene matches. There are 14 residues in the CDR3.